One T cell receptor (beta chain) is described in this entry. This specimen comes from a study of brain T cells in children with intractable seizures. The time point here: blood from clinic visit 5 months post-surgery; TSC patient then seizure free. Surgery cases with the highest brain T cell transcript signatures were chosen for sequencing. Between the trimmed V and J ends, which lost 4 bases and 3 bases, there was a span of 8 bases. This CDR3 region has 13 residues. The germline V gene has CDR1 SGHDT and CDR2 YYEEEE. TCRdb's table, derived via immunoSEQ multiplex PCR, lists solely in-frame clones and lacks some. The sample lists about 340,000 clones, about 93% seen once, with 4.5% to 7% in the top ten.

The sequences come from peripheral blood, collected about 5 months after surgery. The sequence came from a boy in the first two years of life with tuberous sclerosis and intractable seizures. The chain is built from TRBV5-6 and TRBJ1-5, with TRBD1 as a possible D gene (6 bases). The CDR3: CASSQGNNQPQHF. Written as DNA, the CDR3 is TGTGCCAGCAGCCAGGGGAACAATCAGCCCCAGCATTTT. Full variable domain (remainder filled in from reference TRBV5-6 and TRBJ1-5): DAGVTQSPTHLIKTRGQQVTLRCSPKSGHDTVSWYQQALGQGPQFIFQYYEEEERQRGNFPDRFSGHQFPNYSSELNVNALLLGDSALYLCASSQGNNQPQHFGDGTRLSIL.